This TCR beta chain was obtained from a study of blood T cell repertoires in COVID-19. Study-wide background: Acute-phase and convalescent COVID-19 samples originated in the United States, Italy and Spain. Sources were T cells, B-cell-depleted T cells, or PBMCs; the material itself was cDNA or gDNA.

Authors' analysis steps: By means of reference gene primer amplification, nucleated cell counts were estimated. The data were produced by immunoSEQ multiplex PCR, yet TCRdb's version contains in-frame clones alone and is incomplete. V, J and clone size are those of that table, while D and trimming were read from the DNA. The sample has about 180,000 clones; roughly 85% are singletons. CDR3 length: 13 residues. The V end lost 0 bases, the J end lost 10 bases, and 12 bases lay between the germline ends. Germline values: CDR1 SGHTA, CDR2 FQGTGA. This clone was found once. Sequenced: peripheral blood. The V gene is TRBV7-3, the J gene TRBJ2-5; a possible D gene is TRBD1 (6 bases). The receptor comes from a man aged 55 to 69 with acute or convalescent COVID-19. The CDR3 nucleotides are TGTGCCAGCAGCTTAACGCAGGGGCAGAGCCAGTACTTC. Protein product: CASSLTQGQSQYF. Combining the CDR3 with reference TRBV7-3 and TRBJ2-5 gives the whole variable domain GAGVSQTPSNKVTEKGKYVELRCDPISGHTALYWYRQSLGQGPEFLIYFQGTGAADDSGLPNDRFFAVRPEGSVSTLKIQRTERGDSAVYLCASSLTQGQSQYFGPGTRLLVL.